This T cell receptor beta chain was identified in a study of blood T cell repertoires in COVID-19 (dated by TCRdb to between 2020 and 2021). For context, the study as a whole: The collaborator samples originated in the United States, Italy and Spain and spanned the acute and convalescent phases of COVID-19. The prospective study material was composed of cDNA or gDNA derived from T cells, B-cell-depleted T cells, or PBMCs. Subjects who had been exposed to COVID-19, were actively infected with it, or had recovered from it provided the deeply sampled blood TCRbeta repertoires that made up the dataset. The repertoires were made available in a free public database intended to serve as a resource for research on the immune response to SARS-CoV-2. The samples were drawn from two sources: the first 160 participants of the ongoing ImmuneRACE study, and 950 to 1,500 subjects contributed by 6 global collaborators. The sample metadata nearly always contained a de-identified subject ID, COVID-19 status, age in years and sex. Where available, HLA class I and class II types were obtained from metadata supplied by the sample provider rather than from assay-based typing. The investigation overall reported the following: Clinical and demographic metadata were provided uncurated, with the amount varying by source and participant.

To note about this clone: Its specific antigen is unknown. No base qualities exist here, and no much larger clone lies one base off it.

Relative to germline, V is 2 bases shorter and J is 0 bases shorter, with 14 bases between their ends. The CDR3 sequence holds 17 residues, the cysteine and phenylalanine included. Solely the CDR3 DNA is kept, with 51 bases framed from the first base. CDR1 and CDR2 (MNHEY, SMNVEV) derive from the germline V gene (reference sequence). TCRbeta CDR3 regions were amplified from genomic DNA by means of the immunoSEQ Assay, a bias-controlled multiplex PCR. Per the authors' processing: Nucleated cell counts per sample were estimated from amplification of reference gene primers within the assay. Sequence reads were collapsed and filtered to measure the absolute abundance of every unique TCRbeta CDR3 rearrangement. For each sample, productive Simpson clonality was calculated as the square root of Simpson's diversity index over productive rearrangements. TCRdb mirrors the immuneACCESS table, restricted to in-frame sequences. Some clones are absent from its copies; in checked studies, under half trace to an unresolved V gene, and the reason for the others is unknown. The V and J calls and clone size are taken from that table; D and trimming were inferred from the DNA. Here the sample has around 140,000 clones; around 79% occur a single time. 2.5% to 3% of the sample is in the top ten clones.

Participants in the prospective study were enrolled through a virtual design, were aged about 18 to 100 years, and lived in approximately 25 United States geographic areas. In the prospective study, cohorts were assigned on the basis of participant-reported clinical history obtained from a screening survey and a study questionnaire. ImmuneRACE Cohort 3 recovered participants were defined by two consecutive negative NP/OP PCR tests, healthcare professional clearance, or symptom resolution. Each participant in the prospective study had whole blood, serum and a nasopharyngeal or oropharyngeal swab collected by mobile phlebotomists. Prospective study participants could optionally give additional blood draws and questionnaires over an approximately 2-month period. Blood samples from the prospective study were shipped frozen or at room temperature prior to DNA extraction.

Sequenced input: PBMCs or T cells enriched from blood (not recorded which). The TCR sequence derives from a woman between 50 and 59 years old who had recovered from COVID-19. This sequence uses TRBV27 and TRBJ2-1, with the D gene call left open. This receptor carries the CDR3 CASSLIASMSSYNEQFF. The nucleotides read TGTGCCAGCAGTTTAATCGCGAGTATGAGCTCCTACAATGAGCAGTTCTTC.